The rows below give T cell receptor beta chains drawn from one sample of a study of identical twins. Each CDR3 protein is one row after TCRdb ran MiXCR on the 5' RACE reads. The sample consists of about 530,000 distinct CDR3 sequences, roughly 15% of them appearing once. This sample was shared with a second study, whose subject was yellow fever vaccine responses in identical twins.

Sequencing was carried out using CD4+ T cells sorted from blood. The receptors were gathered from a young woman in good health. The CDR3 runs from the conserved cysteine through the conserved F or W. D genes are given only for firm matches. Clone size is stated in some rows and not others, as once, few, many or a class when expanded.

clone_size,j_call,d_call,cdr3_length,v_call,cdr3_aa,cdr3_nt
.,TRBJ2-1,TRBD2,16,TRBV27,CASSPTAGVGHNEQFF,TGTGCCAGCAGTCCAACAGCGGGAGTAGGCCACAATGAGCAGTTCTTC
.,TRBJ2-1,.,15,TRBV25-1,CASSRYRGVGNEQFF,TGTGCCAGCAGTCGCTACCGGGGAGTGGGGAATGAGCAGTTCTTC
.,TRBJ2-2,TRBD2,16,TRBV6-1,CASRISGSSNTGELFF,TGTGCCAGCAGAATTAGCGGGAGTTCTAACACCGGGGAGCTGTTTTTT
.,TRBJ1-4,.,15,TRBV20-1,CSAQSLGPTNEKLFF,TGCAGTGCGCAAAGTCTGGGCCCAACTAATGAAAAACTGTTTTTT
few,TRBJ2-6,TRBD2,18,TRBV12-3/TRBV12-4,CASSRSSGIISGANVLTF,TGTGCCAGCAGCCGTTCTAGCGGGATTATCTCTGGGGCCAACGTCCTGACTTTC
many,TRBJ2-1,TRBD1,19,TRBV5-1,CASSLAPGQAGGLYNEQFF,TGCGCCAGCAGCTTGGCCCCGGGACAGGCCGGAGGGTTATACAATGAGCAGTTCTTC
.,TRBJ2-3,TRBD1,14,TRBV5-4,CASRRGQVTDTQYF,TGTGCCAGCAGGCGCGGACAGGTCACAGATACGCAGTATTTT
.,TRBJ1-5,.,14,TRBV7-9,CASSSDISNQPQHF,TGTGCCAGCAGCTCAGACATATCCAATCAGCCCCAGCATTTT
.,TRBJ2-1,TRBD2,15,TRBV20-1,CSASHGLAGGDEQFF,TGCAGTGCTAGCCACGGACTAGCGGGGGGGGATGAGCAGTTCTTC
.,TRBJ2-2,TRBD1,15,TRBV28,CASSFQGTAAGELFF,TGTGCCAGCAGTTTTCAGGGGACAGCCGCCGGGGAGCTGTTTTTT
.,TRBJ2-3,.,16,TRBV7-9,CASSPAPGRGTDTQYF,TGTGCCAGCAGCCCCGCCCCCGGTAGGGGCACAGATACGCAGTATTTT
.,TRBJ2-1,TRBD2,15,TRBV27,CASSWTSASYNEQFF,TGTGCCAGCAGTTGGACTAGCGCCTCCTACAATGAGCAGTTCTTC
.,TRBJ2-1,.,15,TRBV24-1,CATSVGSKSYNEQFF,TGTGCCACCAGTGTGGGTAGCAAATCCTACAATGAGCAGTTCTTC